This TCR beta chain was identified in a study of shared clonotypes between healthy human individuals (dated by TCRdb to the early 2020s). As for the study more broadly: Three men and two women, aged 18 to 49 years, made up the cohort. For each donor, CD4 naive and CD4 memory were each given three plates, CD8 naive was given two plates, and CD8 memory was given one plate. Libraries were prepared and TCR repertoires were sequenced by different laboratories using diverse techniques, in order to increase sequencing depth and limit assay-specific biases. Per donor, leukapheresis produced somewhere between about 0.9 and 9.5 billion PBMCs. To estimate repertoire size and how much clonotype sharing occurs between individuals, the study deeply sequenced the blood TCR repertoires of several healthy adults. General study outcomes and caveats: Naive subsets generally had larger estimated clonotype richness than memory subsets. The small number of donors limited the genetic and exposure-history diversity represented. Sharing across several donors was observed for 4.5% to 6.5% of naive CD4, about 3.2% of naive CD8, 2% to 2.5% of memory CD4, and over 0.3% of memory CD8 clonotypes. Pairwise subsampling indicated that sequencing depth was expected to affect the degree of clonotype sharing among donors. Even with the large sequencing depth, rarefaction of the sorted-subset datasets indicated that sequencing was incomplete. Clonotypes shared by all four sorted-subset donors showed higher generation probabilities than non-shared clonotypes. Only blood was sampled, and tissue TCR repertoires likely differ from those in blood.

Donors were healthy HIV-negative adults with no recently reported acute infections or vaccinations. Every donor was a Caucasian adult residing in Nashville, Tennessee, USA. The CD8 memory samples were a combination of magnetically selected CD45RO+ cells and CCR7-negative CD45RA+ effector memory (TemRA) cells. Blood was collected by leukapheresis, and PBMCs were isolated by Ficoll-Histopaque density gradient centrifugation and then cryopreserved in liquid nitrogen vapor phase. Analytical flow cytometry was used to check the purity and quantity of every magnetically sorted T cell population. Each sorted fraction had its genomic DNA isolated and then quantified by UV absorbance on a Nanodrop 2000c. A note on this clone: There is no known antigen for this receptor. No much larger clonotype is one base removed from it; base qualities were not supplied.

Using the deep immunoSEQ assay, TCR CDR3 regions were amplified from genomic DNA by multiplex PCR. For each cell subset, the extracted genomic DNA was distributed evenly across all wells of several immunoSEQ 96-well plates, and each plate served as one replicate. For sorted subsets, around 200 ng genomic DNA, equal to tens of thousands of T cell genomes, was loaded into each replicate PCR. Purified libraries were measured with a Qubit 3.0 fluorometer, size-checked on a Bioanalyzer 2100, and measured again with the KAPA Library Quantification kit. Each immunoSEQ 96-well plate was sequenced on its own single-read 150-cycle Illumina NextSeq 550 flow cell. The authors processed their data as follows. Because only junctional sequences without quality scores were contained in the immunoSEQ output, filtering matching that applied to full-length reads could not be performed. Sequences were annotated with PyIR, a Python wrapper for IgBLAST v1.9, and V/J genes and CDR3 were assigned using IMGT germline references. Any read was removed if the V/J assignment was weak (E-value above 1e-6), the CDR3 was missing, or the read contained stop codons, out-of-frame junctions, or ambiguous translated residues. V3J clonotypes were defined as sequences sharing the same inferred V gene, J gene, and CDR3 amino acid sequence. The percentage overlap between two repertoires was calculated by dividing the number of shared unique clonotypes by the size of the smaller repertoire. Repertoire richness was assessed with RTK rarefaction, the Chao1 estimator, and Recon v2.1 estimates of unobserved clonotypes. OLGA was used to compute generation probabilities for all TCRbeta clonotypes that the gDNA method yielded from a handful of donors. Entries here come from immuneACCESS through TCRdb and include only in-frame sequences with V and J called. Some clones fail to appear in such tables; in the studies checked, an unresolved V gene covers under half of the shortfall, and the cause of the remainder is unknown. Clone size and V and J calls were adopted from that table, with D and trimming inferred from the DNA. The sample table shows approximately 100,000 clones, and roughly two thirds are seen once. The top ten hold 24% of the sample.

Source material: memory CD8+ T cells sorted from blood. The sample's cell subset or site label, decoded: CD45RO+ cells pooled with CCR7-negative TemRA cells. This clonotype was obtained from a woman in her twenties or thirties in good health.

The CDR3: CASSWQSGNNEQFF. The DNA sequence is given as TGTGCCAGCAGCTGGCAAAGCGGGAACAATGAGCAGTTCTTC. Recombination joined TRBV7-2 with TRBJ2-1, and TRBD2 matches 7 of the central bases. After removal of 4 bases from V and 5 bases from J, the junction retains 5 bases not matched to a gene. CDR1 and CDR2 are drawn from the germline V gene: SGHTA, FQGNSA. The CDR3 covers 14 residues, taking in both the cysteine and the phenylalanine. Only CDR3 DNA remains: 42 bases, in frame from the first base.